This T cell receptor (beta chain) stems from a study of response to subunit inactivated influenza vaccine. General study findings and limits: T cells newly recruited by each seasonal influenza vaccination are few, the authors suggested.

TCRdb ran MiXCR on the RT-PCR reads and lists one entry per CDR3 protein. The table has hundreds of thousands of distinct CDR3 sequences, about 15% seen once. This CDR3 comprises 18 residues. V gave up 2 bases and J gave up 4 bases; unmatched junction bases: 16. Germline V gives CDR1 SGHAT, CDR2 FQNNGV. With respect to this clonotype: Its target is unknown.

V gene TRBV11-2 combines with J gene TRBJ2-5, with 7 bases lining up with TRBD2. The TCR was taken from a man between 50 and 75 years old who received an inactivated influenza vaccine. This specimen was CD4+ T cells sorted from PBMCs, taken less than 30 months after vaccination. The CDR3 here is CASSLNPSGIPIGETQYF. Here the CDR3 DNA reads TGTGCCAGCAGCTTAAATCCCAGCGGGATCCCAATTGGAGAGACCCAGTACTTC.